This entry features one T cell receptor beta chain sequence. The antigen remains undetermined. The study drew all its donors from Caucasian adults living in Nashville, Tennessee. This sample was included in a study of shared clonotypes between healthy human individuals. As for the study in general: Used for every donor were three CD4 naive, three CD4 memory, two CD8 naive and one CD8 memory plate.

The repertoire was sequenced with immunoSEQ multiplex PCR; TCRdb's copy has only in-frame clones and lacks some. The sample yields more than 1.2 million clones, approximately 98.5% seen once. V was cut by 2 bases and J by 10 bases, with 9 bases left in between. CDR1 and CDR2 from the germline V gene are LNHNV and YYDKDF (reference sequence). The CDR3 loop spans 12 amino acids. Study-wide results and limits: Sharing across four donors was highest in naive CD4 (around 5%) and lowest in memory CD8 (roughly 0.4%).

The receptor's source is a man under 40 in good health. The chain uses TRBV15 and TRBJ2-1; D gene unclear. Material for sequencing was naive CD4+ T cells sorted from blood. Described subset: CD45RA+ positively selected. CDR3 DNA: TGTGCCACCAGCAGATACGAGGAGGAGCAGTTCTTC. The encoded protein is CATSRYEEEQFF.